The T cell receptor (beta chain) under discussion was sequenced for a study of T cell clonality in common variable immunodeficiency. The study's findings and limits: What drives increased CVID clonality needs T cell subpopulation sequencing. Compared with healthy controls, CVID subjects showed increased TCRbeta clonality, mostly in about a third. Common variable immunodeficiency TCR beta sequences reportedly had fewer deletions and N-nucleotide insertions.

There are 14 residues in the CDR3. The germline CDR1 and CDR2 sequences are SGHDT and YYEEEE. V dropped 2 bases and J dropped 2; count of bases not matched to a gene: 3. Only in-frame clones appear in the TCRdb table, and some are missing; sequencing was by immunoSEQ multiplex PCR. In total the sample includes tens of thousands of clones, none of them seen once. This clone appeared many times. Antigen: not known. Read data end 3 residues before the CDR3 end; the end is taken from the germline J gene. Material: peripheral blood mononuclear cells. This chain joins TRBV5-6 and TRBJ2-5; 7 bases match TRBD2. This TCR came from a person between 18 and 75 years old in good health. CDR3 residues: CASSFQRGQETQYF. The sequenced CDR3 bases are TGTGCCAGCAGCTTCCAGCGGGGTCAAGAGACC.